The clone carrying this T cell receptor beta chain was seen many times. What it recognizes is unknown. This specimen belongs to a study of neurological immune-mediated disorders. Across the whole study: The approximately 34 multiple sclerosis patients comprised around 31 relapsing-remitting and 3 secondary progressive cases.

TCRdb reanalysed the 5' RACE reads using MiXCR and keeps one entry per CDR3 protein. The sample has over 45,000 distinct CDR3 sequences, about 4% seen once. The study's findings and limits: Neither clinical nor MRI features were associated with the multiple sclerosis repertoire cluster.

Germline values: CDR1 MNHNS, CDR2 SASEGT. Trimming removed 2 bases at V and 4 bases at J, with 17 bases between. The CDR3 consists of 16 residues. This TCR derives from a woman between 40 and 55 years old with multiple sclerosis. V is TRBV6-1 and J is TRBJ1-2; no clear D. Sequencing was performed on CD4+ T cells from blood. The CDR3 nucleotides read TGTGCCAGCAGTGAACAAGGAACAGAATCAATCTATGGCTACACCTTC. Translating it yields CASSEQGTESIYGYTF.